The 14 T cell receptor beta chains below come from one sample, sequenced in a study of cytomegalovirus exposure and HLA in healthy donors. Using immunoSEQ multiplex PCR, the repertoire was profiled, and TCRdb retains in-frame clones only, with some absent. This sample carries approximately 220,000 clones, about 93% of them seen once, and the ten largest clones take approximately 1%. The sequencing input was PBMCs. The receptors here all came from a woman younger than 30 in good health and CMV-seronegative.

This chain uses TRBV7-8 with TRBJ2-1, with 10 bases matching TRBD2. CDR1 SGHVS and CDR2 FQNEAQ come from the germline V gene. The CDR3 length is 15 residues. J gave up 4 bases and V 2 bases, and 2 bases lay outside the gene matches. The CDR3 is CASSLLAGEYNEQFF. The CDR3 nucleotides are TGTGCCAGCAGCTTACTAGCGGGAGAGTACAATGAGCAGTTCTTC. The full variable domain, its missing parts supplied by reference TRBV7-8 and TRBJ2-1, is GAGVSQSPRYKVAKRGQDVALRCDPISGHVSLFWYQQALGQGPEFLTYFQNEAQLDKSGLPSDRFFAERPEGSVSTLKIQRTQQEDSAVYLCASSLLAGEYNEQFFGPGTRLTVL.

The chain uses TRBV5-1 and TRBJ1-1, with 7 bases fitting TRBD1. CDR1 is SGHRS, CDR2 YFSETQ, per germline. Germline trimming cut 4 bases from V and 1 base from J; bases unmatched to any gene: 4. This CDR3 has 14 residues. The CDR3 DNA reads as TGCGCCAGCAGCGATTACAGGGGGAACACTGAAGCTTTCTTT. Translating gives CASSDYRGNTEAFF.

The V gene is TRBV5-1, the J gene TRBJ2-5, with TRBD1 matching 8 bases. The V gene's germline CDR1 is SGHRS and CDR2 YFSETQ. This CDR3 is 16 amino acids long. V lost 1 base, J lost 1 base, and 6 bases stayed unmatched. The CDR3 reads CASSLNTGGFQETQYF. The CDR3 nucleotides read TGCGCCAGCAGCTTGAATACAGGGGGTTTCCAAGAGACCCAGTACTTC. Full variable domain (remainder filled in from reference TRBV5-1 and TRBJ2-5): KAGVTQTPRYLIKTRGQQVTLSCSPISGHRSVSWYQQTPGQGLQFLFEYFSETQRNKGNFPGRFSGRQFSNSRSEMNVSTLELGDSALYLCASSLNTGGFQETQYFGPGTRLLVL.

The chain employs TRBV7-9 and TRBJ1-1; no clear D. V was trimmed by 5 bases and J by 1 base, leaving 11 bases between them. Germline values: CDR1 SEHNR, CDR2 FQNEAQ (reference sequence). The CDR3 extends over 14 amino acids. CDR3 in amino acids: CASSPRSGNTEAFF. CDR3 coding DNA: TGTGCCAGCAGCCCGAGGTCGGGGAACACTGAAGCTTTCTTT.

The chain employs TRBV9 and TRBJ1-3; tentative D call: TRBD1 (5 bases). Germline loops: CDR1 SGDLS, CDR2 YYNGEE. Deletions cut 4 bases from V and 2 bases from J, with 13 bases between. The CDR3 has 15 residues. CDR3 sequence: CASSPGQLAGNTIYF. The CDR3 DNA is TGTGCCAGCAGCCCCGGACAACTTGCTGGAAACACCATATATTTT.

J is TRBJ2-7 and V is TRBV6-1; the match to TRBD1 covers 9 bases. CDR3 length equals 15 residues. Germline trimming cut 6 bases from V and 1 base from J; bases unmatched to any gene: 7. Germline V gene data show CDR1 as MNHNS and CDR2 as SASEGT. The CDR3 coding sequence is TGTGCCAGCAGCTCCGGGACAGGGATTTCCTACGAGCAGTACTTC. Protein sequence: CASSSGTGISYEQYF.

This clone was observed a few times. The V call is TRBV19, the J call TRBJ2-7; tentative D call: TRBD2 (6 bases). V lost 6 bases and J 0 bases, leaving 15 bases between the germline ends. Germline V gene sequence: CDR1 LNHDA, CDR2 SQIVND (reference sequence). The CDR3 contains 15 residues. The CDR3 nucleotides read TGTGCCAGTAGCCAACCCGGGACTCCCTCCTACGAGCAGTACTTC. This codes for CASSQPGTPSYEQYF.

This clone is a singleton in its sample. The chain joins TRBV19 to TRBJ2-1, with 7 bases identical to TRBD1. This CDR3 comprises 14 residues. The V segment lost 2 bases and the J segment 6 bases; nucleotides outside the gene matches: 4. The V gene's germline CDR1 is LNHDA and CDR2 SQIVND (reference sequence). DNA of the CDR3: TGTGCCAGTAGTATAAAAGGGGGCCCCAATGAGCAGTTCTTC. Encoded protein: CASSIKGGPNEQFF.

This clone was seen only a few times. The chain joins TRBV7-3 to TRBJ2-1, with 10 bases matching TRBD2. The CDR3 contains 15 residues. Germline CDR1 is SGHTA and CDR2 is FQGTGA. V lost 1 base to trimming and J lost 6 bases; unmatched junction nucleotides: 3. The CDR3 loop reads CASSLRLAGSNEQFF. The CDR3 nucleotides read TGTGCCAGCAGCTTAAGACTAGCGGGTAGCAATGAGCAGTTCTTC.

V and J are TRBV5-1 and TRBJ1-4; 9 bases match TRBD1. Germline CDR1 SGHRS, CDR2 YFSETQ. Trimming cost V 0 bases and J 6 bases; bases outside gene matches: 3. CDR3 length equals 15 residues. The CDR3 nucleotides read TGCGCCAGCAGCTTGGCACAGGGGGCAGATGAAAAACTGTTTTTT. Protein product: CASSLAQGADEKLFF.

The gene calls are TRBV10-1 and TRBJ2-2; no reliable D call. The germline gives CDR1 WNHNN, CDR2 SYGVQD (reference sequence). The CDR3 consists of 16 residues. V was pared by 3 bases and J by 3 bases, with 14 bases between. The CDR3 here is CASSDSEQPYTGELFF. The CDR3, as DNA: TGCGCCAGCAGTGACTCTGAACAGCCTTACACCGGGGAGCTGTTTTTT.

J is TRBJ2-7 and V is TRBV7-8, with 8 positions matching TRBD1. Per the germline V gene, CDR1 is SGHVS and CDR2 is FQNEAQ. The CDR3 sequence is 18 residues long. V shed 5 bases, J shed 3 bases, and the junction held 18 bases outside the gene matches. Written as DNA, the CDR3 is TGTGCCAGCAGCGGCTTCCGGGACAGGCACGTTTATGGCTACGAGCAGTACTTC. Its translation: CASSGFRDRHVYGYEQYF.

This clone was seen only once. CDR3 sequence (DNA): TGTGCCACCAGCAGGGGGGACAGCAGCAATCAGCCCCAGCATTTT. Translation: CATSRGDSSNQPQHF. The chain is built from TRBV15 and TRBJ1-5, with 7 positions matching TRBD1. Germline V gene data show CDR1 as LNHNV and CDR2 as YYDKDF (reference sequence). V was pared by 3 bases and J by 1 base, with 3 bases of the junction left unmatched. This CDR3 region has 15 residues.

The chain couples TRBV2 to TRBJ2-7; TRBD1 is a possible D gene (6 bases). The CDR3 length is 15 residues. Trimming took off 10 bases at V and 2 bases at J, with 21 bases between the two ends. Germline CDR1 and CDR2: SNHLY and FYNNEI. The CDR3 loop is CATDGRTVRTYEQYF. The CDR3 bases are TGTGCCACCGACGGACGGACAGTACGAACCTACGAGCAGTACTTC.